The 2 T cell receptor beta chains presented below share a single source sample, sequenced in a study of shared clonotypes between healthy human individuals. Generated by immunoSEQ multiplex PCR, the TCRdb table keeps only in-frame clones and is missing some. Counted here are some 2,100,000 clones, 93% occurring once; the ten biggest clones make up 1.5% to 2%. CD8 cells classed as naive were CD45RO-negative and positively selected for CCR7, excluding terminally differentiated effector memory CD45RA+ cells. The sample comprised naive CD8+ T cells from PBMCs. These receptors all stem from a man in his late teens or twenties in good health. Some clones in this sample may be carry-over from other donors' samples.

This clone was detected only once. The genes are TRBV7-3 and TRBJ1-5; D possibly corresponds to TRBD1 (6 bases). The CDR3 has 18 amino acids. CDR1 and CDR2 from the germline V gene are SGHTA and FQGTGA. V gave up 1 base and J gave up 3 bases, with 19 bases separating them. The CDR3 spells CASSLKVTGSFYNQPQHF. CDR3 DNA: TGTGCCAGCAGCTTAAAGGTGACAGGCTCTTTTTACAATCAGCCCCAGCATTTT.

Points on this clone: The sample has other DNA sequences that encode this CDR3 too. The gene calls are TRBV30 and TRBJ2-7; the D call may be TRBD1 or TRBD2 (5 bases each). Trimming stripped 1 base from V and 7 bases from J, with 11 bases between. Germline-derived CDR1 and CDR2 are GTSNPN and SVGIG (reference sequence). This CDR3 is built from 12 residues. The CDR3 coding sequence is TGTGCCTGGAGTGGGGGCCCGGGGGAGCAGTACTTC. It yields the protein CAWSGGPGEQYF. The variable domain in full, completed from reference TRBV30 and TRBJ2-7, reads SQTIHQWPATLVQPVGSPLSLECTVEGTSNPNLYWYRQAAGRGLQLLFYSVGIGQISSEVPQNLSASRPQDRQFILSSKKLLLSDSGFYLCAWSGGPGEQYFGPGTRLTVT.